A single T cell receptor (beta chain) is shown here with its context. The data were produced by immunoSEQ multiplex PCR, yet TCRdb's version contains in-frame clones alone and is incomplete. The sample contains roughly 90,000 clones, 82% of which appear only once. This sample was included in a study of control samples from healthy donors and cancer patients. The V end lost 0 bases, the J end lost 7 bases, and 7 bases lay between the germline ends. Per the germline V gene, CDR1 is LGHDT and CDR2 is YNNKEL (reference sequence). This CDR3 region has 13 residues. The genes are TRBV3-1 (or the pseudogene TRBV3-2) and TRBJ1-5; D is unresolved. This TCR derives from a woman aged 55-75 years in good health. The sequencing input was blood. This CDR3 reads CASSQDRLQPQHF. CDR3 nucleotides: TGTGCCAGCAGCCAAGACAGGTTGCAGCCCCAGCATTTT.